This T cell receptor beta chain was retrieved from a study of vaccination and CD4 T cells after COVID-19. Study in general: Samples after vaccination came a median about 72 days past dose two, ranging 14 to 241.

Stated treatment: roughly nine-day PBMC culture with coronavirus spike peptide pools or control peptides (ViraFEST assay). Cultured CD4+ T-cell DNA underwent Oncomine TCR Beta short-read sequencing. TCRdb reanalysed the PCR reads using MiXCR and keeps one entry per CDR3 protein. Among about 13,000 distinct CDR3 sequences listed, 61% were seen once. The germline CDR1 and CDR2 sequences are MNHEY and SMNVEV (reference sequence). Trimming at V came to 7 bases and at J to 4 bases, leaving 7 bases not matched to a gene. The CDR3 loop spans 15 amino acids. Study conclusions and caveats: A median of around 86% of reactive clones, in convalescent patients, became evident only post-vaccination.

Comments on this clonotype: The target antigen is unknown.

This clonotype originated in a human donor who had recovered from COVID-19. The specimen was CD4+ T cells from blood, cultured in vitro. V gene TRBV27 combines with J gene TRBJ1-1; 12 bases are shared with TRBD1. The CDR3 sequence is CASTGTGGRSTEAFF. CDR3 DNA: TGTGCCAGCACCGGGACAGGGGGCCGGAGCACTGAAGCTTTCTTT.